The following is a TCR beta chain sequence with its context. Its antigen remains unknown. Preparing the TCRbeta library involved the use of unique molecular identifiers. TCRdb analysed the PCR reads with MiXCR anew, one entry per CDR3 protein. The table records about 440,000 distinct CDR3 sequences, over 40% of them present only once. These data are taken from a study of T-cell reconstitution after alpha-beta-depleted transplantation in children. This CDR3 is built from 13 residues. The germline CDR1 and CDR2 sequences are SGHRS and YFSETQ. The V and J ends lost 4 bases and 2 bases respectively, with 9 bases between them. General study results and limits: Hyperexpanded clones declined; after one year, newly produced T cells mostly supplied diversity.

The chain combines TRBV5-1 with TRBJ2-5; a possible D gene is TRBD2 (5 bases). This TCR was sampled from a girl aged 2 to 9 with aplastic anemia, due to receive a stem cell transplant. The sample in question was PBMCs, obtained before TCRalphabeta/CD19-depleted stem cell transplant. This CDR3 is CASSIPGQETQYF. CDR3 nucleotide sequence: TGCGCCAGCAGCATACCGGGGCAAGAGACCCAGTACTTC.